This T cell receptor (beta chain) was documented in a study of T-cell memory formation after mild COVID-19. This clonotype was counted many times. As yet, its antigen is unknown. The CDR3 has 18 residues. Germline CDR1 SGHRS, CDR2 YFSETQ. After removal of 7 bases from V and 2 bases from J, the junction contained 13 bases not matched to a gene. Study findings and constraints: Chiefly within CM and EM were the contracting CD4+ clones; CD8+ ones were within EMRA.

One entry per CDR3 protein results from TCRdb running MiXCR on the 5' RACE reads. The table records 120,000 to 150,000 distinct CDR3 sequences, roughly 6.2% of them present only once. The chain uses TRBV5-1 and TRBJ2-2; 11 nucleotides align to TRBD2. The sample taken for sequencing was PBMCs or a T cell subset sorted from them (not recorded which). This TCR was recovered from an adult woman who had mild COVID-19 (a few samples of this study predate the infection). Cell type and time point are not known. CDR3 DNA: TGCGCCAGCCGGGCTAGCGGGGGGAAAGGGATCAACACCGGGGAGCTGTTTTTT. Protein: CASRASGGKGINTGELFF.